The sequence of this T cell receptor (beta chain) was determined in a study of PD-1 blockade in mismatch repair-deficient tumors. Study-level background: All were previously treated, progressing patients with over 9 mismatch repair-deficient cancer types. Study-wide findings and caveats: Tumor-resident clones, often absent from pretreatment blood, expanded after pembrolizumab and then contracted.

This CDR3 spans 14 amino acids. Germline V CDR1 and CDR2: SGHRS, YFSETQ. V was trimmed by 1 base and J by 3 bases, leaving 10 bases between them. Generated by immunoSEQ multiplex PCR, the TCRdb table keeps only in-frame clones and is missing some. This table holds more than 11,000 clones, 80% to 90% found once. The time point was: roughly 10-day in vitro stimulation with candidate neoantigen peptide 4. Turning to this clone: Antigen unknown.

V is TRBV5-1 and J is TRBJ1-1; weak D call: TRBD1 (5 bases). This specimen was cells cultured in vitro, taken from a patient treated with pembrolizumab. This clonotype was sampled from an adult with mismatch repair-deficient cancer. In nucleotides, the CDR3 is TGCGCCAGCAGCTTGCCCCGAGGGGACACTGAAGCTTTCTTT. Protein sequence: CASSLPRGDTEAFF.